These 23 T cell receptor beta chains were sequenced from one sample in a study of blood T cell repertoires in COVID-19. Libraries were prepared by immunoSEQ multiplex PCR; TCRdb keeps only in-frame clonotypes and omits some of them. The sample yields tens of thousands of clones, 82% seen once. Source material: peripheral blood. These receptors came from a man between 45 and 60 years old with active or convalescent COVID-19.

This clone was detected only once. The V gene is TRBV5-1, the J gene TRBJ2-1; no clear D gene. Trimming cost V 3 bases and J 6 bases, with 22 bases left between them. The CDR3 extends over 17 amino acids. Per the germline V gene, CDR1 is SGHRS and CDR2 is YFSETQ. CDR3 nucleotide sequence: TGCGCCAGCAGCTCCACAAACGCTAACAGTGGTAGCAATGAGCAGTTCTTC. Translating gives CASSSTNANSGSNEQFF.

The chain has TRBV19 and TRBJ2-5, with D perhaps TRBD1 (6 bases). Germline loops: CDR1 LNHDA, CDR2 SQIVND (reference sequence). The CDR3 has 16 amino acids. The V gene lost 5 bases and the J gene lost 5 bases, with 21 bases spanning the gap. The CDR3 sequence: CASSLTSYRDWETQYF. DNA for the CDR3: TGTGCCAGTAGTCTTACCTCTTACAGGGATTGGGAGACCCAGTACTTC.

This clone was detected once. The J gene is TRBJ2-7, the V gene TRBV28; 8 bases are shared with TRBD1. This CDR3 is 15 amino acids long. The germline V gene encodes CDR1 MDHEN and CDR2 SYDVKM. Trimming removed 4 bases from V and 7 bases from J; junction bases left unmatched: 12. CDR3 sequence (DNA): TGTGCCAGCAGTTCCCCGCGGCAGGGGGCTCGTGAGCAGTACGTC. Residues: CASSSPRQGAREQYV.

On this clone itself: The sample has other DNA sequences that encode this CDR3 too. CDR3 region: CSARRDYGYTF. In nucleotides, the CDR3 is TGCAGTGCTAGGAGGGACTATGGCTACACCTTC. J is TRBJ1-2 and V is TRBV20-1; D unclear. The length of the CDR3 is 11 residues. Between the trimmed V and J ends, which lost 3 bases and 3 bases, there was a span of 5 bases. Germline CDR1 reads DFQATT; CDR2 reads SNEGSKA (reference sequence).

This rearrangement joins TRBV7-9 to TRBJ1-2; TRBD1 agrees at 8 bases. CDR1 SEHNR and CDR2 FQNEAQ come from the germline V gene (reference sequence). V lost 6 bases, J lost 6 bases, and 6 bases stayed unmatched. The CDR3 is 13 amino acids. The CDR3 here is CASRRGQDDGYTF. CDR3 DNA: TGTGCCAGCAGACGGGGACAGGACGATGGCTACACCTTC.

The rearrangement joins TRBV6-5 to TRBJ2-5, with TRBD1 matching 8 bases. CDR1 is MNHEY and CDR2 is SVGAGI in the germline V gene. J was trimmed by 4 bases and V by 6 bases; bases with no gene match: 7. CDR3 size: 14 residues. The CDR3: CASSQGQGRETQYF. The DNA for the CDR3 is TGTGCCAGCAGCCAAGGACAGGGCAGAGAGACCCAGTACTTC.

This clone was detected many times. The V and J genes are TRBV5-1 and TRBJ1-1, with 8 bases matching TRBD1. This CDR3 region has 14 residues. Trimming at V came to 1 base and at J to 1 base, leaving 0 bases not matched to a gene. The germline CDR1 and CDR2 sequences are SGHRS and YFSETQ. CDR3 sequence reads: CASSLTGGNTEAFF. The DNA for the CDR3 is TGCGCCAGCAGCTTGACAGGGGGGAACACTGAAGCTTTCTTT.

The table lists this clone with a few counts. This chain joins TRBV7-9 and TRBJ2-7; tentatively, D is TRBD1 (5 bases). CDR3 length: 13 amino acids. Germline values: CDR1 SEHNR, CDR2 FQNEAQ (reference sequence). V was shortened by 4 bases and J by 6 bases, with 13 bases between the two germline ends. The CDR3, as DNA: TGTGCCAGCAGCTCCCAGGAAGGGGCCGAGCAGTACTTC. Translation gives CASSSQEGAEQYF.

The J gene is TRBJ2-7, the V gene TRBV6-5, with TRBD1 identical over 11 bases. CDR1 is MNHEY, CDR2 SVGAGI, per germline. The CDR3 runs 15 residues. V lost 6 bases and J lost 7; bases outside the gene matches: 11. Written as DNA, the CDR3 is TGTGCCAGCAGCCTGCTGGGGACAGGGGGAGGTGAGCAGTACGTC. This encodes CASSLLGTGGGEQYV.

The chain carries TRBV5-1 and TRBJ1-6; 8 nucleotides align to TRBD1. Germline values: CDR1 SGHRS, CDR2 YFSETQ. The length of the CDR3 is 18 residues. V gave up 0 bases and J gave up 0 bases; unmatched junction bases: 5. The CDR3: CASSLVSTGVSYNSPLHF. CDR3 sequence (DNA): TGCGCCAGCAGCTTGGTTTCGACAGGGGTCTCCTATAATTCACCCCTCCACTTT.

The CDR3 sequence is CASSPGTGGSRQYV. CDR3 in DNA: TGTGCCAGCAGCCCCGGGACAGGAGGCTCCCGGCAGTACGTC. The rearrangement uses TRBV6-5 and TRBJ2-7; TRBD1 aligns across 8 bases. V lost 6 bases and J lost 9; bases outside the gene matches: 13. The CDR3 loop spans 14 amino acids. The germline V gene encodes CDR1 MNHEY and CDR2 SVGAGI.

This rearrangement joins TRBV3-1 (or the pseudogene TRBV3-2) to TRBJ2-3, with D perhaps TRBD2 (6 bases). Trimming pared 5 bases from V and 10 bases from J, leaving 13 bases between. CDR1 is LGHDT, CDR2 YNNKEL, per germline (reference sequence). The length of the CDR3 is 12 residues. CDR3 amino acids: CASSTAWEAQYF. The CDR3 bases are TGTGCCAGCAGCACGGCCTGGGAGGCGCAGTATTTT.

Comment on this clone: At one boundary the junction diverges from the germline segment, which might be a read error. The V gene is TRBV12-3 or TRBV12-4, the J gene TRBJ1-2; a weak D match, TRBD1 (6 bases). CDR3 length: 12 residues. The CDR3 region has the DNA TGTGCCAGCAGCTTAGGGGGACTTGGCTACACCTTC. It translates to CASSLGGLGYTF.

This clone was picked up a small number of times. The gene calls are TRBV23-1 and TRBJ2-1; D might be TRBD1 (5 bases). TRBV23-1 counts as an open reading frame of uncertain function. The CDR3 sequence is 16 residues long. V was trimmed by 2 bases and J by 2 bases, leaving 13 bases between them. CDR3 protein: CASSQQQGNTYNEQFF. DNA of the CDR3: TGCGCCAGCAGTCAACAGCAGGGCAACACCTACAATGAGCAGTTCTTC.

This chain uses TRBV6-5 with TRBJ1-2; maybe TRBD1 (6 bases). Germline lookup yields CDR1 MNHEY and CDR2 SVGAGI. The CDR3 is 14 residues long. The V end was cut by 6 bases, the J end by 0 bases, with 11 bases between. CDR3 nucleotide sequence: TGTGCCAGCAGGGCCCCAGGGGCTAACTATGGCTACACCTTC. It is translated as CASRAPGANYGYTF.

As DNA, the CDR3 is TGTGCCAGCAGTCCCAGTATCCCCCACGAGCAGTACGTC. Its translation is CASSPSIPHEQYV. The chain has TRBV11-2 and TRBJ2-7; D call uncertain. This CDR3 region has 13 residues. Trimming stripped 6 bases from V and 5 bases from J, with 14 bases between. Per germline, CDR1 SGHAT and CDR2 FQNNGV.

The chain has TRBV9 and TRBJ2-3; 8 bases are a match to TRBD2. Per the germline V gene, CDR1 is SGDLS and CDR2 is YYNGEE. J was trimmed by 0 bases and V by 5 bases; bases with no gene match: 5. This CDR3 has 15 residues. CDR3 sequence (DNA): TGTGCCAGCAGTAACGGGGGGGCTAGCACAGATACGCAGTATTTT. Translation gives CASSNGGASTDTQYF.

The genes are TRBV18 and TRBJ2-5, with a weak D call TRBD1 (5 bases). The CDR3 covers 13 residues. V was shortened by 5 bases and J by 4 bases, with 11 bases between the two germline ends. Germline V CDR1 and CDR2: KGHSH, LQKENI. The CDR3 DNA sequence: TGTGCCAGCTCAGAAGGGGTCGGAGAGACCCAGTACTTC. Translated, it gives CASSEGVGETQYF.

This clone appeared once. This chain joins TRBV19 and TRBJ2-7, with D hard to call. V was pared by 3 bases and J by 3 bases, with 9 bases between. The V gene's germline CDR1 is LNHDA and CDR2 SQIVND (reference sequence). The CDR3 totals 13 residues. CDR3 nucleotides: TGTGCCAGTAGTATGGTTGCGGACTACGAGCAGTACTTC. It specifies CASSMVADYEQYF.

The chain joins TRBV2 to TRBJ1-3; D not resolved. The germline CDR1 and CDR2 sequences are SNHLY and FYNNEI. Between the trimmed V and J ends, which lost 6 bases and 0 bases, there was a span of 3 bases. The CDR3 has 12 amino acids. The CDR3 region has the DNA TGTGCCAGCAGCGGCTCTGGAAACACCATATATTTT. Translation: CASSGSGNTIYF.

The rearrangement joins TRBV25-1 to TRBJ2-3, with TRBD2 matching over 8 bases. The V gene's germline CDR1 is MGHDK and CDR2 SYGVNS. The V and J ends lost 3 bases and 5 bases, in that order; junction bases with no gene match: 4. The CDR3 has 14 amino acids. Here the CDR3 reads CASSDRRGEDTQYF. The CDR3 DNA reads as TGTGCCAGCAGTGACCGGCGGGGGGAAGATACGCAGTATTTT.

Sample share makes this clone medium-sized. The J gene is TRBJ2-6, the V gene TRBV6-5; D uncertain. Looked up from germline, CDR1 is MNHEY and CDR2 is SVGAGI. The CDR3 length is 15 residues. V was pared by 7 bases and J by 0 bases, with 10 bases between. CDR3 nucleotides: TGTGCCAGCAACATGGCCCGCTCTGGGGCCAACGTCCTGACTTTC. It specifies CASNMARSGANVLTF.

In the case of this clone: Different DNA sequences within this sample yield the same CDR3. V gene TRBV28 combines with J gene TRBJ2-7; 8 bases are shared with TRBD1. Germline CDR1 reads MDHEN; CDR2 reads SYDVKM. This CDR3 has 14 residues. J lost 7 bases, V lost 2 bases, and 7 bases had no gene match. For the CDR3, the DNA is TGTGCCAGCAGTTTAGGTCAGGGGGCGAGGGAGCAGTACGTC. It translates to CASSLGQGAREQYV.